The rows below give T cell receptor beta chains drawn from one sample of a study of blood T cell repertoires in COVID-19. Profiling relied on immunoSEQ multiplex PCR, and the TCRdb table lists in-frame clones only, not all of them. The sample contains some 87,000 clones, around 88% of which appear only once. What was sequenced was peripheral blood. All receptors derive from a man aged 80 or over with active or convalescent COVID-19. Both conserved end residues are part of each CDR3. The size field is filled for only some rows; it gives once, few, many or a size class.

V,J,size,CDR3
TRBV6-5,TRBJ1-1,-,CASSYRQMNTEAFF
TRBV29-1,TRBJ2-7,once,CSVEDRGHEQYF
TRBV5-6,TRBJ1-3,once,CASSPQLHPDRGRGNTIYF
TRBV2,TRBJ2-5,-,CASSEGLGGTQYF
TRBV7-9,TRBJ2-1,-,CASSASGGDEQFF
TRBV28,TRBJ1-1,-,CASTLSNTEAFF
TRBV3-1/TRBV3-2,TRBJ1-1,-,CASSQGRGWNTEAFF
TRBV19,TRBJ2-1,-,CASSRTGGFDNEQFF
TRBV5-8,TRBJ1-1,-,CASSLEGTGLTEAFF
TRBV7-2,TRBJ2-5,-,CASSPSVAGGVETQYF
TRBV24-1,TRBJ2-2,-,CATSDGPLEDTGELFF
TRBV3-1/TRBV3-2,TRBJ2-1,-,CASSRAGGANEQFF
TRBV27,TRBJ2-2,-,CASNSGGLNTGELFF
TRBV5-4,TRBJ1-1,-,CASSFLQGRGEAFF
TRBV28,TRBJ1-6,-,CASSWGRGNSPLHF
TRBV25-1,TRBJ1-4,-,CASSEFRSSTEKLFF
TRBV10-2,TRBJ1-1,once,CASSDQNTEAFF
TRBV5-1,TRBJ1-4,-,CASSLPDRVGEKLFF
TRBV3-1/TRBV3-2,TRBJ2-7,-,CASSQGRSGSEQYF
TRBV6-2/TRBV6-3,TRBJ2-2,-,CASSYPSGIVTGELFF
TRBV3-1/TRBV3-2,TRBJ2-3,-,CASRRGLAGETQYF
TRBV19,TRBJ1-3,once,CASSTNRGPGNTIYF
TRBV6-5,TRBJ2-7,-,CASTRDRGYEQYF
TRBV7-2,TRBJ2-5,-,CASRLGLYQETQYF
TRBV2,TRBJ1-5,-,CASRVHGGNQPQHF
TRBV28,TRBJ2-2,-,CASRRTGPTGELFF
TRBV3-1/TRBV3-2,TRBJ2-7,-,CASSQDIATRRYEQYF
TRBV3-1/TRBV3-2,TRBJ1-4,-,CASSLGQQNEKLFF
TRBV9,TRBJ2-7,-,CGIQGVKYEQYF
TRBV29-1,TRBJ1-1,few,CSVSLSDTEAFF
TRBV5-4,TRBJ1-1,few,CASSSGGLGTEAFF
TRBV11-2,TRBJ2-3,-,CASSLTPSPSTDTQYF
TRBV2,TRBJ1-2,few,CASSETANYGYTF
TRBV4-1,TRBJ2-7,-,CASSQETGGTYEQYF
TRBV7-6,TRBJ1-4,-,CASTLGVGAEKLFF
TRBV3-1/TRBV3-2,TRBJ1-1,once,CASSHGHLNTEAFF
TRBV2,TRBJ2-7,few,CASTTGRGGSYEQYF
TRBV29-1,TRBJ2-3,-,CSVNGLAGTDTQYF
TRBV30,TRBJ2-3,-,CAWIKPGQSNTQYF
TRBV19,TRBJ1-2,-,CASSIEVADYGYTF
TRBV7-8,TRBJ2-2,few,CASSLQGFGTGELFF
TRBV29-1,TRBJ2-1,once,CSAGVPGLAGGLYMGEQFF
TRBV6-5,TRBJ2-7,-,CASSRTGASSYEQYF
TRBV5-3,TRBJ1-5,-,CARSLGCGGNQPQHF
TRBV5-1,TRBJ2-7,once,CASSSLRAASYEQYF
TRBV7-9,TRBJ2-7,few,CASSLMGAVAYEQYF
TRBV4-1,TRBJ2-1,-,CASSQLHVRGPGDNEQFF
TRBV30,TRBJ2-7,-,CAWSGRNEQYF
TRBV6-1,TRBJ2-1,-,CASSEKGSWNEQFF
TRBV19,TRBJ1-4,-,CASSRLIIGDEKLFF
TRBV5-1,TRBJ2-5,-,CASSATGTAQETQYF
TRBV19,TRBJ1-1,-,CASNLGDKNTEAFF